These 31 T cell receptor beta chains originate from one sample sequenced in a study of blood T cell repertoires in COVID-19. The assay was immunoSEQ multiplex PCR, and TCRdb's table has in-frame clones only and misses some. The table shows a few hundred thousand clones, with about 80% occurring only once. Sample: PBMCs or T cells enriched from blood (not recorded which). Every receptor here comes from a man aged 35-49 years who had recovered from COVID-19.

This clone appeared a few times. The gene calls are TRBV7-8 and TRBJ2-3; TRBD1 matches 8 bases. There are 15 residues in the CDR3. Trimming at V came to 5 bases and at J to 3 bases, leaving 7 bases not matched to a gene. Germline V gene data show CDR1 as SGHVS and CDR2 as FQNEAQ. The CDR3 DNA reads TGTGCCAGCAGCCCTCTAGGACAGGGAACAGATACGCAGTATTTT. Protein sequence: CASSPLGQGTDTQYF.

The CDR3 sequence is CASSYATGMSNQPQHF. The DNA for the CDR3 is TGTGCCAGCAGTTACGCGACAGGGATGAGCAATCAGCCCCAGCATTTT. The chain links TRBV6-6 to TRBJ1-5; TRBD1 matches 7 bases. V shed 2 bases, J shed 1 base, and the junction held 5 bases outside the gene matches. Germline V gives CDR1 MNHNY, CDR2 SVGAGI (reference sequence). The CDR3 is 16 residues long.

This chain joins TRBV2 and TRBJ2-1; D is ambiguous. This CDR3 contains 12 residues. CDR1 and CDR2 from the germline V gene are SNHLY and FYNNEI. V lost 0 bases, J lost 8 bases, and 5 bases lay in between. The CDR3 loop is CASSEAADEQFF. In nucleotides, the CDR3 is TGTGCCAGCAGTGAAGCGGCGGATGAGCAGTTCTTC.

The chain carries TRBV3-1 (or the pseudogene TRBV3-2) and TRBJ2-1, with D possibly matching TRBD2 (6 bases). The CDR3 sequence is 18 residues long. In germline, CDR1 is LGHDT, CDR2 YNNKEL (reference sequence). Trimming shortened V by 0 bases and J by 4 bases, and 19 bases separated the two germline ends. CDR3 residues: CASSQEWSSDRYYNEQFF. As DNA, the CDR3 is TGTGCCAGCAGCCAAGAATGGTCTAGCGACCGCTATTACAATGAGCAGTTCTTC.

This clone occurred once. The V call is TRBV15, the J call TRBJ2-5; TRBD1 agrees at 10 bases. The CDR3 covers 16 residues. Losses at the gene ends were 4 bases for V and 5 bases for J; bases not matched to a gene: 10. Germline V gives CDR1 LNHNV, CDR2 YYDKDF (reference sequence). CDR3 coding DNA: TGTGCCACCAGCATGAGTGGACAGGGGGTTTGGGAGACCCAGTACTTC. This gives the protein CATSMSGQGVWETQYF.

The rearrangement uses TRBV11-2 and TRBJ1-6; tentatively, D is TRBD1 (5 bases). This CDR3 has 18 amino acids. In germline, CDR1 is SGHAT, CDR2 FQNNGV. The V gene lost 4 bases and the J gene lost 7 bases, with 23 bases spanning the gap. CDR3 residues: CASSYPREVGLRNSPLHF. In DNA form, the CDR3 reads TGTGCCAGCAGCTACCCCAGGGAGGTTGGACTCAGGAATTCACCCCTCCACTTT.

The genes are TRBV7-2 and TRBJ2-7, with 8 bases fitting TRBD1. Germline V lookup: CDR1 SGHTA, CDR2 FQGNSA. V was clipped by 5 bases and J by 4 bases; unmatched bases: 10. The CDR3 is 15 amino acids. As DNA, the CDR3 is TGTGCCAGCAGCCCACAGGGGGTGGTTCGATACGAGCAGTACTTC. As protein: CASSPQGVVRYEQYF.

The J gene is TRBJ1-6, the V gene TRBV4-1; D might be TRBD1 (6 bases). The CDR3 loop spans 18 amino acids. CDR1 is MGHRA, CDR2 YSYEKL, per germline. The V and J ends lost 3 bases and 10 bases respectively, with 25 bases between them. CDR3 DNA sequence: TGCGCCAGCAGCCAGGGACATGAGCCAAGAATACAGCTATCACCCCTCCACTTT. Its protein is CASSQGHEPRIQLSPLHF.

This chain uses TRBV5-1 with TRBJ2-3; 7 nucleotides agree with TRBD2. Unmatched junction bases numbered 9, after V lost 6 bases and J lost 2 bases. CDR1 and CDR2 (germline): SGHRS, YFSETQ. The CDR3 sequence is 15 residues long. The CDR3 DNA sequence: TGCGCCAGCACCCGGGGGGTCGGGAACACAGATACGCAGTATTTT. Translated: CASTRGVGNTDTQYF.

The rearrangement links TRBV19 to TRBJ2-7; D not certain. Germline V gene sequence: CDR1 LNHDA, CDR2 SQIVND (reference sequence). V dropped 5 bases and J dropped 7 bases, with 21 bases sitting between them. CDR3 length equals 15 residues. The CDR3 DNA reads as TGTGCCAGTAGTTCCCGACCCTCTCCGGGTGAAGAGCAGTACTTC. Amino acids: CASSSRPSPGEEQYF. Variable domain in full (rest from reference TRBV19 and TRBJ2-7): DGGITQSPKYLFRKEGQNVTLSCEQNLNHDAMYWYRQDPGQGLRLIYYSQIVNDFQKGDIAEGYSVSREKKESFPLTVTSAQKNPTAFYLCASSSRPSPGEEQYFGPGTRLTVT.

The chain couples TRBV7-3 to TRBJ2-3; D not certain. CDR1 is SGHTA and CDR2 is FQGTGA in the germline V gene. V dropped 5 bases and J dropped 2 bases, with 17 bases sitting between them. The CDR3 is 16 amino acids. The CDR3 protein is CASSPQVAENTDTQYF. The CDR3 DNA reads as TGTGCCAGCAGCCCCCAAGTGGCGGAGAACACAGATACGCAGTATTTT.

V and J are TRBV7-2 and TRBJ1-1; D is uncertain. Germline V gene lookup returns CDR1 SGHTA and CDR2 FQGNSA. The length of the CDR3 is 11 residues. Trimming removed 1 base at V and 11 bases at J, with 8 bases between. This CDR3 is CASSLGRAAFF. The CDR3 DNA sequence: TGTGCCAGCAGCTTAGGGAGGGCGGCTTTCTTT.

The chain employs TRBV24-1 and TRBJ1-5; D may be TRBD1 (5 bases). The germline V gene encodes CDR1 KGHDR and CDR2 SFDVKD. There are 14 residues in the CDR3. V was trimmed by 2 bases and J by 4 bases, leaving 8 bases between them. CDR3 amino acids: CATSDSQGNQPQHF. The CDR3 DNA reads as TGTGCCACCAGTGATTCCCAGGGAAATCAGCCCCAGCATTTT.

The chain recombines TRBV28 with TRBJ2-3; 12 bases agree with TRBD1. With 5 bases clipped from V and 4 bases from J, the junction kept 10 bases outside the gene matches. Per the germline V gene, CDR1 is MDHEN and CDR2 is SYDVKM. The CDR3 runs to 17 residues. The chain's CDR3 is CASSARDRGRFADTQYF. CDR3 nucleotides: TGTGCCAGCAGTGCCCGGGACAGGGGGCGTTTTGCAGATACGCAGTATTTT.

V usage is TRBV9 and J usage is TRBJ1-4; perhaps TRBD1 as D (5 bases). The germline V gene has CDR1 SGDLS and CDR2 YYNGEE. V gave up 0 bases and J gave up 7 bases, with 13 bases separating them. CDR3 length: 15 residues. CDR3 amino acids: CASSVDRGLGEKLFF. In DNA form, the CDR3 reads TGTGCCAGCAGCGTAGATCGGGGACTAGGTGAAAAACTGTTTTTT.

CDR3 region: CASSTSGGRRETQYF. For the CDR3, the DNA is TGTGCCAGCAGCACTAGCGGGGGGCGGAGAGAGACCCAGTACTTC. The J gene is TRBJ2-5, the V gene TRBV3-1 (or the pseudogene TRBV3-2), with 12 bases identical to TRBD2. This CDR3 is 15 amino acids long. V lost 5 bases to trimming and J lost 4 bases; unmatched junction nucleotides: 5. Germline loops: CDR1 LGHDT, CDR2 YNNKEL (reference sequence).

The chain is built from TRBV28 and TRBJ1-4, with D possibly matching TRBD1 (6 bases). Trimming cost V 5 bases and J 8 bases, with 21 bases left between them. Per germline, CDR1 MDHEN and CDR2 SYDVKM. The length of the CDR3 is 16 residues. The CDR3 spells CASSLPLTGKREKLFF. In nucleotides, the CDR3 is TGTGCCAGCAGTCTCCCTCTCACAGGGAAAAGGGAAAAACTGTTTTTT.

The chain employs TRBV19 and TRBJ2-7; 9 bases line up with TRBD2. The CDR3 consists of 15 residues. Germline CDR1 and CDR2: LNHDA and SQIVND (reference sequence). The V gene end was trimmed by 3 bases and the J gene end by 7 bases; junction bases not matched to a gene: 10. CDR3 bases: TGTGCCAGTAGTATGTGGGCTAGCGGGAATGGGGAGCAGTACTTC. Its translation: CASSMWASGNGEQYF.

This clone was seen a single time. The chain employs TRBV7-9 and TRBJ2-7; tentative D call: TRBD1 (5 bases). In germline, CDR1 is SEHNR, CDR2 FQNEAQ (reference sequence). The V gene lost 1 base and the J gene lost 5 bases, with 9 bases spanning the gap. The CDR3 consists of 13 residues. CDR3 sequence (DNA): TGTGCCAGCAGCTTAGTAGGGGTTGACGAGCAGTACTTC. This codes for CASSLVGVDEQYF.

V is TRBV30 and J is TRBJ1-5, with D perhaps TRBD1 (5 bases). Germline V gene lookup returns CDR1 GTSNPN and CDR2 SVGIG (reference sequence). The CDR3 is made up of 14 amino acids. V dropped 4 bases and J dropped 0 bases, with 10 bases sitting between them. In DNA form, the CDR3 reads TGTGCCTGGACGGGAGGGACTAGCAATCAGCCCCAGCATTTT. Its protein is CAWTGGTSNQPQHF.

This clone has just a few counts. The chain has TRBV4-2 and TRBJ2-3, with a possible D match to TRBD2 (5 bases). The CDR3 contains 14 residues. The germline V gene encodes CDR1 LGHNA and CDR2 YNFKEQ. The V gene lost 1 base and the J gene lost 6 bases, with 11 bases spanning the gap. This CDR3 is CASSQAESGDTQYF. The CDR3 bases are TGTGCCAGCAGCCAAGCCGAGTCGGGGGATACGCAGTATTTT.

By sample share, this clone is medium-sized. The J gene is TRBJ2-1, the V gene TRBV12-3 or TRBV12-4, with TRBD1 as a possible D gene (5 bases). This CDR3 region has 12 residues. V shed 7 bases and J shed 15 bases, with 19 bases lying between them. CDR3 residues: CASTQGSSDRFF. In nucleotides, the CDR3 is TGTGCCAGCACCCAGGGCTCATCTGACCGGTTCTTC.

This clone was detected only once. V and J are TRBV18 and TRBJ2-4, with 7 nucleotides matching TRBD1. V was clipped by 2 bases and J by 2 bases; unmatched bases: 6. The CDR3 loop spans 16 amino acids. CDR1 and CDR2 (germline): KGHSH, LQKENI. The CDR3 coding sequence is TGTGCCAGCTCACCATATAGGGGGCAGACCAAAAACATTCAGTACTTC. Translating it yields CASSPYRGQTKNIQYF.

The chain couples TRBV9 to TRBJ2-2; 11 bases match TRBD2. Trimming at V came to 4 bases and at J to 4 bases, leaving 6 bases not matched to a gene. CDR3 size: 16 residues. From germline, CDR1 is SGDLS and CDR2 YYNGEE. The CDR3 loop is CASSFGTSGITGELFF. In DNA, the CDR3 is TGTGCCAGCAGCTTCGGGACTAGCGGTATCACCGGGGAGCTGTTTTTT.

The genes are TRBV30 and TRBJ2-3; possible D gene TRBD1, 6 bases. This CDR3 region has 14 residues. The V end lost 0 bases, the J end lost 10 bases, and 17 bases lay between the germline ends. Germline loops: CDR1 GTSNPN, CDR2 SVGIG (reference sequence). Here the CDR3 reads CAWSVTTGAKAQYF. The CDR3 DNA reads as TGTGCCTGGAGTGTAACGACAGGCGCAAAAGCGCAGTATTTT.

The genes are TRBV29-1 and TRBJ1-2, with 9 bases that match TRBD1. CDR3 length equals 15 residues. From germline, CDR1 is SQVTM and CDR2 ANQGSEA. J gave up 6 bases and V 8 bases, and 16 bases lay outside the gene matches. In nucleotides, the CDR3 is TGCAGCTTCAGGGATGGACAGGGGATTGGAAATGGCTACACCTTC. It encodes CSFRDGQGIGNGYTF.

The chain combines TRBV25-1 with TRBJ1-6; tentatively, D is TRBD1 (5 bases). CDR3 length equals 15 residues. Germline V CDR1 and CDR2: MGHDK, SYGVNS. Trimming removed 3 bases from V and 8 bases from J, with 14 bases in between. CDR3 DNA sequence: TGTGCCAGCAGTGATCCGGGGGTAGGTGATTCACCCCTCCACTTT. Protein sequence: CASSDPGVGDSPLHF. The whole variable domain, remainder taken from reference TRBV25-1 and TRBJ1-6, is EADIYQTPRYLVIGTGKKITLECSQTMGHDKMYWYQQDPGMELHLIHYSYGVNSTEKGDLSSESTVSRIRTEHFPLTLESARPSHTSQYLCASSDPGVGDSPLHFGNGTRLTVT.

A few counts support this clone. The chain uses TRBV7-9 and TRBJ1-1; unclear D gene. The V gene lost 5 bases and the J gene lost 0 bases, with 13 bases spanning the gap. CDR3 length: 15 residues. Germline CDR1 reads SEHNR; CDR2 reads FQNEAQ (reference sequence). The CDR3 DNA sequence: TGTGCCAGCAGCCACCGATCGGGTATGAACACTGAAGCTTTCTTT. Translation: CASSHRSGMNTEAFF.

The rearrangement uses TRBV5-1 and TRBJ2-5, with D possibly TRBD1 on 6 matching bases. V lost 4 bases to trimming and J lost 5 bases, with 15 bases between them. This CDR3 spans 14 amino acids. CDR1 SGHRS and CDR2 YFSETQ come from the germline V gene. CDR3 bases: TGCGCCAGCAGCGTTGGGGGCAGTGAGGAGACCCAGTACTTC. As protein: CASSVGGSEETQYF. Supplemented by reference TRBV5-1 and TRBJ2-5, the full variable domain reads KAGVTQTPRYLIKTRGQQVTLSCSPISGHRSVSWYQQTPGQGLQFLFEYFSETQRNKGNFPGRFSGRQFSNSRSEMNVSTLELGDSALYLCASSVGGSEETQYFGPGTRLLVL.

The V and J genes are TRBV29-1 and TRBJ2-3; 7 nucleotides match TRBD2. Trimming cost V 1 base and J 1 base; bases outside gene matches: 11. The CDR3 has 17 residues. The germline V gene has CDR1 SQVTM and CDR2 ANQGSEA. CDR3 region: CSVEGAYSLAGTDTQYF. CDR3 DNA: TGCAGCGTTGAAGGTGCTTATAGTCTAGCGGGCACAGATACGCAGTATTTT.

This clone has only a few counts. CDR3 sequence: CASSPRQGLVDELFF. The CDR3 DNA sequence: TGTGCCAGCAGCCCCCGACAGGGACTAGTTGATGAGCTGTTTTTT. The chain recombines TRBV9 with TRBJ2-2; a weak D match, TRBD2 (8 bases). This CDR3 is 15 amino acids long. Trimming left V 4 bases short and J 11 bases short, with 21 bases between. The germline CDR1 and CDR2 sequences are SGDLS and YYNGEE. Filled out from reference TRBV9 and TRBJ2-2, the complete variable domain reads DSGVTQTPKHLITATGQRVTLRCSPRSGDLSVYWYQQSLDQGLQFLIQYYNGEERAKGNILERFSAQQFPDLHSELNLSSLELGDSALYFCASSPRQGLVDELFFGEGSRLTVL.